This T cell receptor (beta chain) derives from a study of persistence of HIV-infected CD4 T cells. About the study: CD4+ T cells responding to CMV or HIV-1 Gag were isolated. Blood samples, up to roughly 180 mL, came from multiple time points, except two leukapheresis donors sampled once.

Cells were stimulated with CMV-infected fibroblast lysates at around 9.1 ug/mL. CD40L-negative CD69-negative CD45RO-high memory CD4+ T cells were sorted as populations depleted of antigen-responding cells. CD4+ T cell counts exceeded 400 cells/uL; CMV serology was positive. The V gene lost 7 bases and the J gene lost 0 bases, with 12 bases spanning the gap. CDR3 length equals 15 residues. Germline V lookup: CDR1 LGHNT, CDR2 FRNRAP. This was the immunoSEQ version 4 assay in survey mode. Clones were read by immunoSEQ multiplex PCR, and TCRdb kept only the in-frame ones, dropping some. The table has 30,000 or so clones, roughly four fifths seen once. The study, taken as a whole, reports: Degenerate expanded CDR3beta sequences were enriched among CMV- and Gag-responding cells.

With respect to this clone: No antigen is known for it.

The input for sequencing was CD4+ T cells sorted from PBMCs after roughly 18-hour stimulation, taken from a patient who received antiretroviral therapy. This rearrangement joins TRBV12-5 to TRBJ2-2, with a possible D match to TRBD1 (6 bases). This receptor was identified in an adult man with HIV who was CMV-seropositive. The CDR3 loop is CASANRVANTGELFF. In DNA, the CDR3 is TGTGCTAGTGCCAACAGGGTGGCGAACACCGGGGAGCTGTTTTTT.